The 16 T cell receptor beta chains below were found in one sample sequenced in a study of PD-1 blockade in classical Hodgkin lymphoma. Assay: immunoSEQ multiplex PCR; the TCRdb copy retains only in-frame clones and omits some. The sample has about 24,000 clones; 80% are singletons. Patients all relapsed after autologous stem cell transplantation, and there was variation in brentuximab vedotin exposure. The source was peripheral blood mononuclear cells (PBMCs), collected at baseline. These receptors were obtained from a human donor with classical Hodgkin lymphoma.

In the case of this clone: The junction and the germline gene differ at one end; a read error may be behind it. The V and J genes are TRBV5-1 and TRBJ2-5; 7 nucleotides agree with TRBD2. In germline, CDR1 is SGHRS, CDR2 YFSETQ. The CDR3 is 16 amino acids. CDR3 amino acids: CASRLGGGINQETQYF. Here the CDR3 DNA reads TGCGCCAGCAGATTGGGCGGGGGAATAAACCAAGAGACCCAGTACTTC.

The chain employs TRBV5-1 and TRBJ2-1; D is possibly TRBD1 (6 bases). The V end lost 4 bases, the J end lost 8 bases, and 22 bases lay between the germline ends. The CDR3 is 16 residues long. Germline V lookup: CDR1 SGHRS, CDR2 YFSETQ. The CDR3 nucleotides read TGCGCCAGCAGCGCCGGGACATACGTGTGGATCGATGAGCAGTTCTTC. Encoded protein: CASSAGTYVWIDEQFF.

The chain carries TRBV19 and TRBJ2-2, with 10 bases that match TRBD1. This CDR3 comprises 17 residues. Germline lookup yields CDR1 LNHDA and CDR2 SQIVND (reference sequence). The junction had 8 bases not matched to a gene; V was cut back by 6 bases and J by 1 base. The CDR3 nucleotides read TGTGCCAGTAGCTTGGGGACAGGGGCCTTGAACACCGGGGAGCTGTTTTTT. Residues: CASSLGTGALNTGELFF.

The chain uses TRBV5-4 and TRBJ2-3; 8 nucleotides line up with TRBD2. The CDR3 loop spans 14 amino acids. The germline V gene encodes CDR1 SGHNT and CDR2 YYREEE (reference sequence). The V gene end was trimmed by 4 bases and the J gene end by 5 bases; junction bases not matched to a gene: 6. The DNA for the CDR3 is TGTGCCAGCAGCCCGGGACTAGGGCAAGATACGCAGTATTTT. Translation: CASSPGLGQDTQYF.

The genes are TRBV5-1 and TRBJ1-2; a possible D gene is TRBD1 (5 bases). The CDR3 is 14 residues long. With 6 bases removed from V and 8 bases from J, the gap between germline ends came to 20 bases. Looked up from germline, CDR1 is SGHRS and CDR2 is YFSETQ. This CDR3 reads CASTPLGRVDGYTF. The CDR3 DNA reads TGCGCCAGCACCCCTCTGGGCAGGGTGGACGGCTACACCTTC.

The J gene is TRBJ1-1, the V gene TRBV28; no definite D call. Germline V CDR1 and CDR2: MDHEN, SYDVKM. The CDR3 runs 14 residues. Trimming removed 7 bases from V and 3 bases from J, with 15 bases in between. The CDR3 DNA is TGTGCCAGCACCCCTTTGATTAGAGACACTGAAGCTTTCTTT. Translated, it gives CASTPLIRDTEAFF. Filled out from reference TRBV28 and TRBJ1-1, the complete variable domain reads DVKVTQSSRYLVKRTGEKVFLECVQDMDHENMFWYRQDPGLGLRLIYFSYDVKMKEKGDIPEGYSVSREKKERFSLILESASTNQTSMYLCASTPLIRDTEAFFGQGTRLTVV.

The V call is TRBV7-3, the J call TRBJ2-7; D is undetermined. Germline assignment: CDR1 SGHTA and CDR2 FQGTGA. The CDR3 loop spans 14 amino acids. Between the trimmed V and J ends, which lost 2 bases and 5 bases, there was a span of 13 bases. DNA for the CDR3: TGTGCCAGCAGCTTATTGGGCACGAGGAACGAGCAGTACTTC. Protein sequence: CASSLLGTRNEQYF.

The chain combines TRBV4-1 with TRBJ2-5, with 9 bases aligning to TRBD2. Losses at the gene ends were 5 bases for V and 7 bases for J; bases not matched to a gene: 14. Germline V gene lookup returns CDR1 MGHRA and CDR2 YSYEKL. There are 16 residues in the CDR3. CDR3 protein: CASSDRVSGGLRTQYF. The CDR3 DNA follows: TGCGCCAGCAGCGATAGGGTTAGCGGGGGCCTAAGGACCCAGTACTTC.

This clone was detected once. CDR3 loop: CASSLDSAFYEQYF. CDR3 sequence (DNA): TGTGCCAGCAGCTTGGATAGCGCCTTCTACGAGCAGTACTTC. The chain carries TRBV7-6 and TRBJ2-7; TRBD2 is a possible D gene (5 bases). The length of the CDR3 is 14 residues. V dropped 3 bases and J dropped 3 bases, with 12 bases sitting between them. Germline CDR1 reads SGHVS; CDR2 reads FNYEAQ.

This chain's CDR3 is CASSLAGGSYEQYF. CDR3 nucleotides: TGTGCCAGCAGCTTAGCGGGGGGATCCTACGAGCAGTACTTC. This chain uses TRBV11-2 with TRBJ2-7; TRBD2 matches 7 bases. This CDR3 is built from 14 residues. Germline loops: CDR1 SGHAT, CDR2 FQNNGV. V lost 1 base, J lost 1 base, and 1 base stayed unmatched.

This clone was counted only a few times. The CDR3 nucleotides are TGTGCCAGCAGTGAATGGGGGGGGCTTGCCGGCACCGGGGAGCTGTTTTTT. The encoded protein is CASSEWGGLAGTGELFF. The V call is TRBV2, the J call TRBJ2-2; a possible D gene is TRBD2 (7 bases). Deletions cut 2 bases from V and 4 bases from J, with 17 bases between. This CDR3 has 17 residues. CDR1 SNHLY and CDR2 FYNNEI come from the germline V gene.

This clone was seen just once. V is TRBV6-4 and J is TRBJ2-3; D unresolved. Germline V gene lookup returns CDR1 MRHNA and CDR2 SNTAGT. V was trimmed by 4 bases and J by 2 bases, leaving 10 bases between them. CDR3 length: 14 amino acids. DNA for the CDR3: TGTGCCAGCAGTGCCGGCGCCACCACAGATACGCAGTATTTT. This gives the protein CASSAGATTDTQYF.

This chain joins TRBV13 and TRBJ2-4; 16 bases agree with TRBD2. Germline-derived CDR1 and CDR2 are PRHDT and FYEKMQ (reference sequence). The J segment lost 1 base and the V segment lost 8 bases, leaving 17 bases of the junction unmatched. The CDR3 length is 21 residues. The DNA of the CDR3 is TGTGCCAGCCGAACGGGACTAGCGGGGGGGCTAGGGAGCGCGGCCAAAAACATTCAGTACTTC. This codes for CASRTGLAGGLGSAAKNIQYF.

The gene calls are TRBV7-9 and TRBJ1-6, with 8 nucleotides matching TRBD1. CDR1 and CDR2 from the germline V gene are SEHNR and FQNEAQ (reference sequence). Germline trimming cut 5 bases from V and 6 bases from J; bases unmatched to any gene: 9. This CDR3 comprises 16 residues. CDR3 loop: CASSPDRTGINSPLHF. In DNA, the CDR3 is TGTGCCAGCAGCCCCGACCGGACAGGGATTAATTCACCCCTCCACTTT. The complete variable domain, with remaining parts taken from reference TRBV7-9 and TRBJ1-6, reads DTGVSQNPRHKITKRGQNVTFRCDPISEHNRLYWYRQTLGQGPEFLTYFQNEAQLEKSRLLSDRFSAERPKGSFSTLEIQRTEQGDSAMYLCASSPDRTGINSPLHFGNGTRLTVT.

The J gene is TRBJ1-4, the V gene TRBV28; D gene ambiguous. CDR3 length: 15 residues. V lost 3 bases and J 4 bases, leaving 12 bases between the germline ends. CDR1 and CDR2 (germline): MDHEN, SYDVKM. The CDR3 protein is CASSLALRLNEKLFF. Written as DNA, the CDR3 is TGTGCCAGCAGTTTGGCCCTAAGACTTAATGAAAAACTGTTTTTT.

The chain carries TRBV9 and TRBJ2-2, with TRBD2 matching over 8 bases. The J segment lost 7 bases and the V segment lost 3 bases, leaving 8 bases of the junction unmatched. Germline values: CDR1 SGDLS, CDR2 YYNGEE. The CDR3 extends over 15 amino acids. CDR3 amino acids: CASSAGTSRVGELFF. As DNA, the CDR3 is TGTGCCAGCAGCGCCGGGACTAGTCGAGTCGGGGAGCTGTTTTTT.